This entry lists 17 T cell receptor beta chains sequenced from one sample in a study of cytomegalovirus exposure and HLA in healthy donors (dated by TCRdb to about 2017). The method behind the library was the immunoSEQ multiplex PCR assay. This immuneACCESS table, as held by TCRdb, lists in-frame sequences with V and J called but not all clones. Of the missing ones, under half trace to an unresolved V gene in checked studies; the others have no known cause. The sample table lists a few hundred thousand clones, approximately 83% of them with a count of one. The ten top clones hold more than 13% of the sample. The material sequenced was PBMCs. The source of these receptors is a woman younger than 45 in good health and CMV-seropositive.

The J gene is TRBJ2-1, the V gene TRBV11-2; D call uncertain. CDR3 length equals 14 residues. Germline V gene lookup returns CDR1 SGHAT and CDR2 FQNNGV. Between the trimmed V and J ends, which lost 2 bases and 6 bases, there was a span of 11 bases. For the CDR3, the DNA is TGTGCCAGCAGCTTAACTACTGGTGGCAATGAGCAGTTCTTC. Translated, it gives CASSLTTGGNEQFF.

This clone has only one observation. The chain couples TRBV5-1 to TRBJ2-2; D is perhaps TRBD2 (5 bases). Per germline, CDR1 SGHRS and CDR2 YFSETQ. Trimming shortened V by 4 bases and J by 3 bases, and 13 bases separated the two germline ends. This CDR3 region has 15 residues. CDR3 in amino acids: CASSRGSLDTGELFF. The CDR3 DNA is TGCGCCAGCAGCCGAGGGAGTTTGGACACCGGGGAGCTGTTTTTT.

The chain has TRBV25-1 and TRBJ2-7, with D tentatively TRBD1 (6 bases). The CDR3 consists of 17 residues. Trimming left V 3 bases short and J 2 bases short, with 20 bases between. Germline loops: CDR1 MGHDK, CDR2 SYGVNS. CDR3 in DNA: TGTGCCAGCAGTGAGCGCTCAACAGGGTACAGTCCCTACGAGCAGTACTTC. It codes for CASSERSTGYSPYEQYF.

The rearrangement uses TRBV30 and TRBJ2-5; 7 bases line up with TRBD1. With 0 bases clipped from V and 5 bases from J, the junction kept 6 bases outside the gene matches. This CDR3 has 14 amino acids. CDR1 is GTSNPN and CDR2 is SVGIG in the germline V gene (reference sequence). CDR3 loop: CAWSVRGGRETQYF. CDR3 DNA: TGTGCCTGGAGTGTCCGAGGGGGCCGGGAGACCCAGTACTTC.

This rearrangement joins TRBV28 to TRBJ1-1, with a possible D match to TRBD1 (5 bases). V shed 4 bases and J shed 6 bases, with 21 bases lying between them. Germline loops: CDR1 MDHEN, CDR2 SYDVKM. The CDR3 covers 16 residues. In nucleotides, the CDR3 is TGTGCCAGCAGTTCCCCCGCCGGCTTCCAGGGCGCTGAAGCTTTCTTT. Translating gives CASSSPAGFQGAEAFF.

This clone turned up a few times. The V call is TRBV5-1, the J call TRBJ1-2, with D uncertain. Germline V gene lookup returns CDR1 SGHRS and CDR2 YFSETQ. This CDR3 is 13 amino acids long. Between the trimmed V and J ends, which lost 6 bases and 14 bases, there was a span of 23 bases. This CDR3 is CASTFNTNTPPTF. The CDR3 DNA reads TGCGCCAGCACCTTCAACACCAATACCCCACCTACCTTC.

The chain combines TRBV27 with TRBJ2-7, with 12 bases identical to TRBD2. V gave up 8 bases and J gave up 6 bases; unmatched junction bases: 8. Per the germline V gene, CDR1 is MNHEY and CDR2 is SMNVEV (reference sequence). CDR3 size: 14 residues. The CDR3: CASSKTSGSPEQYF. The DNA for the CDR3 is TGTGCCAGCTCCAAGACTAGCGGGAGCCCCGAGCAGTACTTC.

The chain couples TRBV27 to TRBJ1-1; TRBD1 is a possible D gene (6 bases). In germline, CDR1 is MNHEY, CDR2 SMNVEV (reference sequence). V lost 5 bases, J lost 0 bases, and 13 bases lay in between. This CDR3 region has 15 residues. The CDR3 sequence is CASSIRGSMNTEAFF. CDR3 nucleotides: TGTGCCAGCAGTATCAGGGGTTCGATGAACACTGAAGCTTTCTTT.

The rearrangement links TRBV9 to TRBJ2-7, with D unclear. Germline lookup yields CDR1 SGDLS and CDR2 YYNGEE. This CDR3 has 13 residues. V lost 0 bases and J lost 4, with 8 bases in between. The CDR3 reads CASSVGPEYEQYF. The CDR3 bases are TGTGCCAGCAGCGTAGGGCCCGAATACGAGCAGTACTTC.

The rearrangement uses TRBV18 and TRBJ1-1; D uncertain. V lost 0 bases, J lost 1 base, and 9 bases lay in between. Germline V gene sequence: CDR1 KGHSH, CDR2 LQKENI. The CDR3 loop spans 15 amino acids. CDR3 loop: CASSPPGSGNTEAFF. CDR3 nucleotide sequence: TGTGCCAGCTCACCACCGGGGAGTGGGAACACTGAAGCTTTCTTT.

The chain joins TRBV5-4 to TRBJ1-2, with D perhaps TRBD1 (6 bases). This CDR3 region has 14 residues. In germline, CDR1 is SGHNT, CDR2 YYREEE (reference sequence). The V and J ends lost 1 base and 6 bases respectively, with 13 bases between them. Here the CDR3 DNA reads TGTGCCAGCAGCTTGAACAGGGCAGCACATGGCTACACCTTC. Protein sequence: CASSLNRAAHGYTF.

This sequence joins TRBV11-3 and TRBJ1-1, with D perhaps TRBD1 (5 bases). The germline gives CDR1 SGHNT, CDR2 YENEEA. The CDR3 sequence is 12 residues long. V was clipped by 0 bases and J by 10 bases, with 9 bases between them. CDR3 loop: CASSLEGRGAFF. CDR3 nucleotide sequence: TGTGCCAGCAGCTTAGAGGGACGGGGAGCTTTCTTT. Full variable domain (rest looked up from reference TRBV11-3 and TRBJ1-1): EAGVVQSPRYKIIEKKQPVAFWCNPISGHNTLYWYLQNLGQGPELLIRYENEEAVDDSQLPKDRFSAERLKGVDSTLKIQPAELGDSAVYLCASSLEGRGAFFGQGTRLTVV.

The chain recombines TRBV7-6 with TRBJ2-3; D remains ambiguous. Germline V gene sequence: CDR1 SGHVS, CDR2 FNYEAQ. Trimming removed 1 base at V and 6 bases at J, with 11 bases between. This CDR3 contains 14 residues. The CDR3 loop reads CASSLELPPDTQYF. CDR3 nucleotides: TGTGCCAGCAGCTTAGAACTACCCCCCGATACGCAGTATTTT.

The CDR3 here is CASSSRDRDPYEQYF. CDR3 nucleotides: TGTGCCAGCAGCTCGCGGGACAGGGACCCCTACGAGCAGTACTTC. V usage is TRBV11-3 and J usage is TRBJ2-7; 9 nucleotides line up with TRBD1. Per the germline V gene, CDR1 is SGHNT and CDR2 is YENEEA. V lost 4 bases, J lost 2 bases, and 6 bases stayed unmatched. There are 15 residues in the CDR3.

The J gene is TRBJ2-2, the V gene TRBV5-1; no reliable D call. The CDR3 consists of 14 residues. Germline-derived CDR1 and CDR2 are SGHRS and YFSETQ. Trimming cost V 4 bases and J 0 bases, with 7 bases left between them. The CDR3 DNA reads TGCGCCAGCAGCATGGTCACGAACACCGGGGAGCTGTTTTTT. This sequence encodes CASSMVTNTGELFF.

This clone was recorded only once. The CDR3 here is CASRDRTGENTEAFF. CDR3 DNA sequence: TGTGCCAGCAGGGACAGGACAGGGGAAAACACTGAAGCTTTCTTT. This chain uses TRBV2 with TRBJ1-1, with 9 bases fitting TRBD1. Losses at the gene ends were 6 bases for V and 2 bases for J; bases not matched to a gene: 7. Germline V CDR1 and CDR2: SNHLY, FYNNEI. The length of the CDR3 is 15 residues.

The chain recombines TRBV6-1 with TRBJ1-1; D unclear. Trimming shortened V by 4 bases and J by 1 base, and 10 bases separated the two germline ends. Germline V gene data show CDR1 as MNHNS and CDR2 as SASEGT. This CDR3 contains 14 residues. The CDR3 reads CASSALGQNTEAFF. The CDR3 DNA reads as TGTGCCAGCAGTGCCCTCGGGCAGAACACTGAAGCTTTCTTT.